The next 20 T cell receptor beta chains were all read from a single sample in a study of OX40 agonist ivuxolimab in advanced cancers. Assay: immunoSEQ multiplex PCR; the TCRdb copy retains only in-frame clones and omits some. The data show 60,000 to 75,000 clones, around 83% seen once. This specimen consisted of CD4+ or CD8+ T cells sorted from blood, obtained in a trial of the OX40 agonist ivuxolimab. The receptor set was obtained from an adult with an advanced solid tumor such as melanoma, head and neck, liver or kidney cancer.

The V call is TRBV5-1, the J call TRBJ2-7, with D maybe TRBD2 (5 bases). Trimming took off 4 bases at V and 2 bases at J, with 16 bases between the two ends. The CDR3 totals 15 residues. Germline CDR1 is SGHRS and CDR2 is YFSETQ. The CDR3 nucleotides read TGCGCCAGCAGCCCAGGACGGCCGGGGACCTACGAGCAGTACTTC. Its protein is CASSPGRPGTYEQYF.

The chain has TRBV5-1 and TRBJ2-1, with TRBD1 matching 11 bases. The CDR3 is 14 residues long. After removal of 0 bases from V and 8 bases from J, the junction contained 1 base not matched to a gene. In germline, CDR1 is SGHRS, CDR2 YFSETQ. The DNA for the CDR3 is TGCGCCAGCAGCTTGGTGGGACAGGGGGATGAGCAGTTCTTC. It translates to CASSLVGQGDEQFF.

The chain couples TRBV7-2 to TRBJ1-1; D may be TRBD1 (6 bases). The CDR3 length is 15 residues. Trimming cost V 4 bases and J 1 base, with 13 bases left between them. The V gene's germline CDR1 is SGHTA and CDR2 FQGNSA. This CDR3 is CASSYRGAGNTEAFF. In DNA, the CDR3 is TGTGCCAGCAGCTACCGGGGGGCAGGGAACACTGAAGCTTTCTTT. The entire variable domain, with the rest obtained from reference TRBV7-2 and TRBJ1-1, is as follows: GAGVSQSPSNKVTEKGKDVELRCDPISGHTALYWYRQSLGQGLEFLIYFQGNSAPDKSGLPSDRFSAERTGGSVSTLTIQRTQQEDSAVYLCASSYRGAGNTEAFFGQGTRLTVV.

In this sample, this clone turned up a few times. The chain employs TRBV6-5 and TRBJ2-3, with 9 bases fitting TRBD2. Germline V gives CDR1 MNHEY, CDR2 SVGAGI. V trimming: 2 bases; J trimming: 4 bases; junction bases outside the gene matches: 1. The CDR3 extends over 14 amino acids. The CDR3: CASSYRLAADTQYF. The CDR3 nucleotides are TGTGCCAGCAGTTACCGACTAGCGGCAGATACGCAGTATTTT.

V gene TRBV6-1 combines with J gene TRBJ2-7; 8 positions agree with TRBD1. V gave up 5 bases and J gave up 2 bases; unmatched junction bases: 8. The germline V gene encodes CDR1 MNHNS and CDR2 SASEGT. The CDR3 covers 15 residues. The CDR3 sequence is CASSRPGQATYEQYF. The CDR3 nucleotides are TGTGCCAGCAGTCGACCGGGACAGGCGACCTACGAGCAGTACTTC.

This chain joins TRBV19 and TRBJ1-1; weak D call: TRBD1 (5 bases). Germline V lookup: CDR1 LNHDA, CDR2 SQIVND (reference sequence). This CDR3 spans 14 amino acids. The V end lost 6 bases, the J end lost 3 bases, and 14 bases lay between the germline ends. The CDR3 DNA sequence: TGTGCCAGTAGCGGACACCAACTTCACACTGAAGCTTTCTTT. Translating it yields CASSGHQLHTEAFF.

The J gene is TRBJ2-3, the V gene TRBV7-2, with TRBD2 matching over 11 bases. Trimming at V came to 4 bases and at J to 3 bases, leaving 3 bases not matched to a gene. Germline assignment: CDR1 SGHTA and CDR2 FQGNSA. The CDR3 spans 15 residues. The CDR3 DNA is TGTGCCAGCAGCTCGGCTAGCGGGGGGACAGATACGCAGTATTTT. This codes for CASSSASGGTDTQYF.

CDR3 sequence: CASSYSVLSYEQYF. The CDR3 coding sequence is TGTGCCAGCAGTTACTCGGTGCTCTCCTACGAGCAGTACTTC. The chain couples TRBV6-5 to TRBJ2-7; no reliable D call. Germline V gives CDR1 MNHEY, CDR2 SVGAGI. This CDR3 is built from 14 residues. Trimming cost V 0 bases and J 0 bases, with 6 bases left between them.

V and J are TRBV27 and TRBJ2-2; D might be TRBD1 (6 bases). The CDR3 length is 13 residues. Trimming cost V 5 bases and J 7 bases, with 11 bases left between them. Germline CDR1 reads MNHEY; CDR2 reads SMNVEV (reference sequence). The CDR3 region is CASSPQGRGELFF. CDR3 bases: TGTGCCAGCAGTCCACAGGGACGCGGGGAGCTGTTTTTT.

The V call is TRBV7-8, the J call TRBJ1-6, with unresolved D. This CDR3 contains 15 residues. Germline CDR1 is SGHVS and CDR2 is FQNEAQ. V was clipped by 1 base and J by 9 bases, with 13 bases between them. Written as DNA, the CDR3 is TGTGCCAGCAGCTTAGGTCGGGGATTGGGTTCACCCCTCCACTTT. Translated: CASSLGRGLGSPLHF. Together with reference TRBV7-8 and TRBJ1-6, the CDR3 gives the full variable domain: GAGVSQSPRYKVAKRGQDVALRCDPISGHVSLFWYQQALGQGPEFLTYFQNEAQLDKSGLPSDRFFAERPEGSVSTLKIQRTQQEDSAVYLCASSLGRGLGSPLHFGNGTRLTVT.

This clone occurred once. The chain has TRBV7-2 and TRBJ2-5; tentative D call: TRBD2 (6 bases). V lost 5 bases, J lost 5 bases, and 15 bases lay in between. Germline V gene sequence: CDR1 SGHTA, CDR2 FQGNSA. CDR3 length equals 14 residues. CDR3: CASSPGTSRETQYF. DNA for the CDR3: TGTGCCAGCAGCCCCGGGACTTCCAGGGAGACCCAGTACTTC.

V usage is TRBV7-9 and J usage is TRBJ2-6; D remains ambiguous. V was trimmed by 2 bases and J by 3 bases, leaving 5 bases between them. This CDR3 comprises 14 residues. Per germline, CDR1 SEHNR and CDR2 FQNEAQ (reference sequence). The CDR3 loop reads CASSLSGGANVLTF. Written as DNA, the CDR3 is TGTGCCAGCAGCTTATCCGGTGGGGCCAACGTCCTGACTTTC.

This clone came up once. This chain joins TRBV5-1 and TRBJ2-3; 7 nucleotides align to TRBD1. The CDR3 loop spans 14 amino acids. Germline CDR1 SGHRS, CDR2 YFSETQ. The trim removed 4 bases at V and 0 bases at J, leaving 2 bases unmatched. CDR3 loop: CASSRGGSTDTQYF. Written as DNA, the CDR3 is TGCGCCAGCAGCAGAGGGGGCAGCACAGATACGCAGTATTTT.

This clone was counted a single time. The rearrangement links TRBV4-1 to TRBJ2-5; D unresolved. Germline CDR1 is MGHRA and CDR2 is YSYEKL. V lost 1 base to trimming and J lost 5 bases, with 14 bases between them. This CDR3 is 15 amino acids long. CDR3 sequence reads: CASSQVFSSWETQYF. CDR3 bases: TGCGCCAGCAGCCAAGTTTTCAGCTCCTGGGAGACCCAGTACTTC.

This chain joins TRBV5-1 and TRBJ2-5; 14 positions match TRBD2. The CDR3 spans 16 residues. V was pared by 5 bases and J by 5 bases, with 8 bases of the junction left unmatched. Germline CDR1 reads SGHRS; CDR2 reads YFSETQ. The CDR3 DNA is TGCGCCAGCAGTACGGGACTAGCGGGAGCCATGGAGACCCAGTACTTC. Amino acid sequence: CASSTGLAGAMETQYF.

The chain is built from TRBV6-1 and TRBJ1-6, with no clear D. This CDR3 is built from 15 residues. Trimming shortened V by 0 bases and J by 11 bases, and 14 bases separated the two germline ends. CDR1 is MNHNS, CDR2 SASEGT, per germline. CDR3: CASSEAGAHGTPLHF. The CDR3 DNA reads as TGTGCCAGCAGTGAAGCGGGAGCTCACGGAACACCCCTCCACTTT.

J is TRBJ1-4 and V is TRBV2, with no clear D. Germline V gene data show CDR1 as SNHLY and CDR2 as FYNNEI. V lost 2 bases, J lost 11 bases, and 12 bases lay in between. This CDR3 is built from 13 residues. In nucleotides, the CDR3 is TGTGCCAGCAGTGAAACGGAGGGAGGGAAACTGTTTTTT. Amino acid sequence: CASSETEGGKLFF.

The CDR3 here is CAWNKGGSYNEQFF. The CDR3 nucleotides read TGTGCCTGGAATAAGGGGGGCTCTTACAATGAGCAGTTCTTC. The chain is built from TRBV30 and TRBJ2-1, with D tentatively TRBD1 or TRBD2 (6 bases each). CDR3 length: 14 residues. Germline CDR1 reads GTSNPN; CDR2 reads SVGIG (reference sequence). Trimming removed 4 bases at V and 4 bases at J, with 14 bases between.

The chain recombines TRBV6-1 with TRBJ1-2; D is unresolved. The CDR3 extends over 13 amino acids. Germline CDR1 reads MNHNS; CDR2 reads SASEGT. Trimming cost V 1 base and J 6 bases, with 9 bases left between them. The CDR3 loop is CASSEVEGHGYTF. The CDR3 nucleotides are TGTGCCAGCAGTGAAGTAGAGGGTCATGGCTACACCTTC.

This clone occurred once. V gene TRBV18 combines with J gene TRBJ1-2; 9 nucleotides match TRBD1. The CDR3 contains 19 residues. The V and J ends lost 6 bases and 8 bases, in that order; junction bases with no gene match: 25. Germline-derived CDR1 and CDR2 are KGHSH and LQKENI. CDR3 nucleotides: TGTGCCAGCTCCCCCTCTCCCGCTGTCCCGGGACAGGGTTTGAGAGGCTACACCTTC. It is translated as CASSPSPAVPGQGLRGYTF.